This T cell receptor beta chain appears in the sequencing data of a study of cytomegalovirus exposure and HLA in healthy donors (dated by TCRdb to 2016 to 2017). About the full investigation: According to an earlier analysis of several hundred of the donors, about 180 million T cells yielded 117 million unique TCR beta sequences and around 280 Gb of sequence data. Class I and class II HLA loci were covered by the typing at four-digit resolution. Alongside the repertoire data, information on donor age, sex, ethnicity and CMV serostatus was compiled. In an earlier analysis of 500 to 650 of the donors, high-throughput TCR beta sequencing was used to judge whether each TCR beta V gene segment behaved as functional or pseudogenic. High-throughput TCR immunosequencing, statistical association of individual TCRs with disease status, and machine learning were combined to predict cytomegalovirus infection status. On average, about 200,000 unique TCR beta nucleotide sequences were sequenced per donor among roughly 430 genotyped donors of the cohort, with 15% to 20% of those sequences being non-productive. The later analysis used no new phenotypic data to find candidate immune exposures, relying instead on TCR beta sequences and their occurrence across donors. In a later genetic analysis, genome-wide SNP genotypes for about 55% of the roughly 700 donors were used, and that subset was treated as a discovery cohort. The study used immunosequencing to profile the T cell repertoires of some 600 subjects and linked those repertoires to cytomegalovirus serostatus. In addition to the first cohort of 666 subjects, a separate validation cohort of 120 different subjects was used. Of the roughly 400 genotyped donors, 65% to 90% were placed in the genetic ancestry cluster associated with self-reported Caucasian donors. All discovery cohort repertoires had been generated on a single sequencing platform. An early release covering approximately 600 HLA-typed donors comprised about 290 gigabases of sequencing data and roughly 85 million unique TCR sequences. Typing coverage varied by locus: roughly 620-640 donors for A, B, C, DRB1 and DQB1; more than 500 for DQA1; about 590 for DPA1; roughly 450 for DPB1. The study aimed to test whether cataloging public T cell receptors could reveal signatures of past pathogen exposure. Roughly 5 DR-DQ haplotypes were handled as single units for association and clustering, since linkage in the cohort was strong. To study patterns of TCR occurrence, a later analysis re-analyzed previously published TCR beta repertoires from 550 to 800 donors and added high-resolution HLA genotyping.

This clone was counted only a few times. Its antigen is unknown. The record has no base qualities; no much larger clone is one base away. In total, approximately 700 healthy bone marrow donors made up the cohort. Cohort members were all nominally healthy when sampled, although unrecorded immune exposures were likely present. The donor was CMV seronegative and was included in the group of a few hundred seronegative cohort members. Each donor provided a peripheral blood sample, and peripheral blood mononuclear cells were used for TCR beta sequencing. Genomic DNA extraction from the blood cell samples was performed with the Qiagen DNeasy Blood Extraction Kit. The V and J ends are trimmed by 0 bases and 7 bases, leaving 11 bases between them. The CDR3 runs 14 amino acids, cysteine and phenylalanine included. Only the CDR3 region is kept as DNA, spanning 42 bases read in frame from base 1. The germline V gene gives CDR1 as SGHRS and CDR2 as YFSETQ.

Study-wide findings and limitations: Immune exposure information for the cohort was limited to CMV serostatus. When HLA alleles, especially DR and DQ, strongly co-occurred, attributing TCR associations to individual alleles was difficult. An association between a missense DCLRE1C variant and V-gene and J-gene trimming of TCR beta chains was found in a later genetic analysis and replicated in an independent cohort. The cohort was sequenced for TCR beta chains only, and without alpha or paired-chain data the features that could be detected were limited. The authors suggested that the approach could potentially be generalized to other disease states and immunological phenotypes. A further reported finding was that TCR beta sequences accurately predicted the HLA-A and HLA-B alleles for most subjects in the first cohort. According to a later genetic analysis, donors in an Asian-associated ancestry cluster had fewer N-insertions in productive TCRs than the approximately 630-donor mean. According to a later analysis, most CMV-associated TCR beta chains appeared to be HLA-restricted, and the HLA associations seemed to be driven largely by CMV exposure. Compared with equally common non-associated chains, HLA-associated TCR beta chains in a later analysis were more clonally expanded and had lower generation probabilities. The 87-base-pair reads could not distinguish some IMGT-functional V segments, including TRBV6-2 and TRBV6-3, so those segments were excluded. While some public TCRs were present in many individuals, most TCR sequences turned up only very rarely across donors. In a later analysis, the rate of TCR association differed among HLA loci, with DRB1 alleles having the most associated TCRs and HLA-C alleles having the fewest. A group of highly shared sequence variants was considered likely to be a technical artifact of the sequencing pipeline. Specific HLA alleles were associated with roughly 17,000 TCR beta sequences at a false discovery rate of 0.05 in a later analysis. The study gave a list of more than 150 TCR beta chains associated with cytomegalovirus. Correlated functional status among segregating V segments might reflect linkage disequilibrium, but an unknown experimental factor could not be ruled out. In an earlier analysis of several hundred of the donors, most TCR beta V segments were observed in productive rearrangements about 90% or about 30% of the time, broadly matching IMGT annotations. In both the original and validation cohorts, the classifier was reported to diagnose cytomegalovirus status with high specificity and sensitivity. Roughly uniform sequencing depth across donors was assumed in presence/absence analyses, although this assumption may not hold. Approximately 18 rarely observed V segments, including chromosome 9 orphons, were excluded from the earlier analysis of some 590 of the donors because counts were too low. In vitro tests confirmed that three of the cytomegalovirus-associated TCR beta chains recognize cytomegalovirus antigens. Because HLA typing was unavailable for some donors at each locus, only the typed subset was used in association tests. A later analysis reported that several top co-occurrence clusters appeared linked to parvovirus B19, influenza, CMV and Epstein-Barr virus.

The method was the immunoSEQ multiplex PCR assay. A mixture of 60 forward primers for TCR Vbeta segments and 13 reverse primers for TCR Jbeta segments was used in the multiplex PCR. The CDR3 region of rearranged TCR beta genes was amplified from genomic DNA with a multiplex PCR assay. The amplified TCR beta libraries were sequenced on the Illumina HiSeq System as 87-base-pair reads. Concerning the study's data processing: Across the 700 or so repertoires, a later analysis counted 60 million to 90 million unique TCR beta chains, roughly 11 million of which were shared by at least two donors. A nearest-neighbor algorithm error-corrected the raw reads and collapsed the reads into unique sequences, merging closely related sequences to remove PCR and sequencing errors. CDR3 sequences were aligned to IMGT reference sequences to assign V, D and J gene segments. For a sequence to be retained, a match of at least six nucleotides was required to both a V gene segment and a J gene segment. Rearrangements were called productive when the CDR3 lacked stop codons and stayed in frame with V and J; all others were non-productive. CDR3 was defined by IMGT convention, running from the second conserved V-encoded cysteine to the conserved J-encoded phenylalanine. In an earlier analysis of roughly 610 of the donors, sequences lacking an unambiguous match to a single V gene segment were excluded. An earlier analysis of 500 to 700 of the donors classified V segments as functional when productive rearrangements were above 56.7% and as segregating when the standard deviation between donors was above 5%. To diagnose cytomegalovirus status from the catalog of TCR beta chain sequences, a statistical classification framework was built. A later analysis assigned V and J genes by comparing TCR nucleotide sequences with IMGT/GENE-DB human TR gene sequences. A later analysis assigned CDR3 sequences and most-parsimonious VDJ recombination scenarios with the TCRdist pipeline. In a later analysis, each TCR beta chain was defined by its CDR3 amino acid sequence together with its V-gene family, and reads without a unique V-gene family were excluded. To address suspected cross-contamination and a sequencing artifact, a later analysis removed a few hundred highly shared, low-generation-probability nucleotide sequences. In a later analysis, a clonal expansion index was calculated for each public chain from normalized within-repertoire ranks of inferred template counts. In a later analysis, generation probabilities were computed using a VDJ recombination model fitted to out-of-frame rearrangements, and the results were checked against IGoR. In a later analysis, TCR-TCR, TCR-HLA and TCR-CMV co-occurrence was scored with hypergeometric tests, and a repertoire-size bias correction was applied to TCR pairs. False discovery rates were estimated in a later analysis by permuting HLA or CMV assignments 20 times. In a later analysis, co-occurring TCRs were grouped using DBSCAN, and TCRdist sequence similarity was added for clustering within HLA-allele-positive subsets. Repertoires with fewer than 30,000 or more than 120,000 public chains were left out of co-occurrence clustering, as were four to six repertoires with anomalous nucleotide sharing. Sourced from immuneACCESS, this table was stored by TCRdb with only in-frame sequences that have V and J called. A share of the clones is absent; for the studies checked, an unresolved V gene accounts for under half, and the remainder has no known explanation. That table furnishes V, J and clone size, whereas the DNA furnished D and trimming. The sample records about 220,000 clones, less than 85% of which are singletons. The ten top clones hold around 0.63% of the sample.

This receptor was identified in a man between 18 and 35 years old in good health and CMV-seronegative. Sequenced input: PBMCs. The chain uses TRBV5-1 and TRBJ1-5; a tentative D match to TRBD1 spans 5 bases. The nucleotide sequence is given as TGCGCCAGCAGCTTGGATGCAGGGCGACAGCCCCAGCATTTT. Translated, this gives CASSLDAGRQPQHF.